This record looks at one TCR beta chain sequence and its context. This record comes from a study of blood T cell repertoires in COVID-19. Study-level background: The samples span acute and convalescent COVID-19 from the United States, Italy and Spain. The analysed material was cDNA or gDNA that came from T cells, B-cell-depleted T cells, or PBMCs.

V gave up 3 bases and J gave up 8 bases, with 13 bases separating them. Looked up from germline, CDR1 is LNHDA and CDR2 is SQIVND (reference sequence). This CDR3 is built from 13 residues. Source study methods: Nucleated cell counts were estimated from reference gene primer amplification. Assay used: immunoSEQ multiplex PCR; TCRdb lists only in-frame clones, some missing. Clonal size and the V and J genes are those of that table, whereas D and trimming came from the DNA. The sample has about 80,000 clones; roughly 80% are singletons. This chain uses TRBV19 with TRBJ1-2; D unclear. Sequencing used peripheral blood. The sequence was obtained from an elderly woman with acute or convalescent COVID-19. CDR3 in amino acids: CASSIPILAGYTF. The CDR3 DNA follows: TGTGCCAGTAGTATCCCTATCTTAGCCGGCTACACCTTC.